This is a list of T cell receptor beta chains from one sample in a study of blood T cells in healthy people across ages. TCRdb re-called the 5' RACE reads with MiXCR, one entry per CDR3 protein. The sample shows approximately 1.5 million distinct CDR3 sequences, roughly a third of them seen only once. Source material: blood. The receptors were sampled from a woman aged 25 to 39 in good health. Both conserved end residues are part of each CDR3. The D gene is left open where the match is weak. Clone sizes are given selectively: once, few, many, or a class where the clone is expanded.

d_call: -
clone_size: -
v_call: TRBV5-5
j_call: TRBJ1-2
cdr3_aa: CASTDSSRGAFYGYTF
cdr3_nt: TGTGCCAGCACGGACTCATCCCGAGGGGCCTTCTATGGCTACACCTTC

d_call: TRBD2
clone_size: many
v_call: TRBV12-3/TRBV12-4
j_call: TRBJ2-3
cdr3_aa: CASSLGRGTSDTQYF
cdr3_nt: TGTGCCAGCAGTTTGGGGAGGGGAACATCAGATACGCAGTATTTT

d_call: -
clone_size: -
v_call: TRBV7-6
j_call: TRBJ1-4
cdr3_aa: CASSVFGASEKLFF
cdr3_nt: TGTGCCAGCAGTGTATTCGGGGCGAGTGAAAAACTGTTTTTT

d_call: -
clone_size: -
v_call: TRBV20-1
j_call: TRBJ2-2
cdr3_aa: CSARDPENTGELFF
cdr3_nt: TGCAGTGCTAGAGATCCGGAGAACACCGGGGAGCTGTTTTTT

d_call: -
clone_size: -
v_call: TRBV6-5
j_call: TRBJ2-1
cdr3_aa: CASSFYTSSGRICNEQFF
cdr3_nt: TGTGCCAGCAGTTTTTACACGAGCAGTGGGAGGATCTGCAATGAGCAGTTCTTC

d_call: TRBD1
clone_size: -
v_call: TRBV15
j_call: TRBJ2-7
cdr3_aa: CATSRAAGTGNYEQYF
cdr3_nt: TGTGCCACCAGCAGAGCCGCCGGGACAGGGAACTACGAGCAGTACTTC

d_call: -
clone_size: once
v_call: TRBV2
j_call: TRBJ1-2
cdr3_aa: CASRDPPFGYTF
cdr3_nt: TGTGCCAGCAGAGACCCACCTTTTGGCTACACCTTC

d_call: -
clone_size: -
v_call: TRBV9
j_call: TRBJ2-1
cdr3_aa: CASSVRGGSSEGNEQFF
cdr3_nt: TGTGCCAGCAGCGTAAGGGGTGGGTCTAGCGAAGGGAATGAGCAGTTCTTC

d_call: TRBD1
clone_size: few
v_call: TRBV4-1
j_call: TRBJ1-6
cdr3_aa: CASSQAEGASSYNSPLHF
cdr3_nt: TGCGCCAGCAGCCAAGCGGAGGGGGCTAGCTCCTATAATTCACCCCTCCACTTT

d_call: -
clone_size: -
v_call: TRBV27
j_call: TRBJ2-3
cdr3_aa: CASSFIAFGGTDTQYF
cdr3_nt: TGTGCCAGCAGTTTCATAGCGTTTGGTGGCACAGATACGCAGTATTTT